This TCR beta chain emerged from a study of blood T cell repertoires in COVID-19. Produced via immunoSEQ multiplex PCR; TCRdb's table is partial and in-frame only. The table records 70,000 to 90,000 clones, 65% to 80% of them present only once. V gave up 8 bases and J gave up 7 bases, with 9 bases separating them. The CDR3 is made up of 12 amino acids. The germline gives CDR1 SGHTA, CDR2 FQGNSA. Sequences were obtained from peripheral blood. The sequence derives from a man in his sixties or seventies with acute or convalescent COVID-19. The genes are TRBV7-2 and TRBJ1-6, with D uncertain. The CDR3 region has the DNA TGTGCCAGCTCCGCGGTGAATTCACCCCTCCACTTT. Protein product: CASSAVNSPLHF.